This entry is about one T cell receptor (beta chain). These data are taken from a study of blood T cell repertoires in COVID-19. Study summary: Some COVID-19 samples were acute and others convalescent; all came from the United States, Italy and Spain. T cells, B-cell-depleted T cells, or PBMCs provided the cDNA or gDNA that served as material.

In the original analysis: Amplifying reference gene primers gave estimates of nucleated cell counts. Profiling relied on immunoSEQ multiplex PCR, and the TCRdb table lists in-frame clones only, not all of them. Clone size and V and J calls were adopted from that table, with D and trimming inferred from the DNA. The table shows roughly 90,000 clones, with roughly nine tenths occurring only once. The CDR3 is 17 amino acids. V was trimmed by 5 bases and J by 1 base, leaving 20 bases between them. In germline, CDR1 is MNHEY, CDR2 SMNVEV (reference sequence). It was during active infection that Seattle patients were enrolled and then longitudinally followed.

The specimen was peripheral blood. The V call is TRBV27, the J call TRBJ1-1, with D possibly matching TRBD1 (6 bases). This TCR came from a man aged 45-65 years with COVID-19, enrolled during active disease. The CDR3 protein is CASSTTGYSLQNTEAFF. The CDR3 DNA reads as TGTGCCAGCAGTACCACAGGGTACTCCCTCCAGAACACTGAAGCTTTCTTT.